These 6 T cell receptor beta chains came from one sample sequenced in a study of T cell responses to AZD1222 COVID-19 vaccine. Libraries were prepared by immunoSEQ multiplex PCR; TCRdb keeps only in-frame clonotypes and omits some of them. The repertoire holds 150,000 to 250,000 clones, roughly 92% seen once, with 3% to 4% in the top ten. The sample was peripheral blood, taken 28 days after the second AZD1222 dose. All receptors come from an adult who received the AZD1222 COVID-19 vaccine.

This clone has only one observation. The CDR3 DNA is TGTGCCAGCAGGGGGGTGATTATGAACACTGAAGCTTTCTTT. Its translation is CASRGVIMNTEAFF. The chain combines TRBV5-5 with TRBJ1-1; D may be TRBD1 (5 bases). There are 14 residues in the CDR3. Trimming removed 5 bases at V and 0 bases at J, with 11 bases between. The V gene's germline CDR1 is SGHKS and CDR2 YYEKEE (reference sequence).

The rearrangement joins TRBV20-1 to TRBJ2-1; D is uncertain. Germline V CDR1 and CDR2: DFQATT, SNEGSKA (reference sequence). Trimming pared 7 bases from V and 6 bases from J, leaving 4 bases between. The CDR3 is 9 amino acids. CDR3 sequence (DNA): TGCAGTGTCTCCAATGAGCAGTTCTTC. It is translated as CSVSNEQFF.

This sequence joins TRBV3-1 (or the pseudogene TRBV3-2) and TRBJ2-2, with no clear D. The CDR3 consists of 13 residues. Germline loops: CDR1 LGHDT, CDR2 YNNKEL (reference sequence). The V end lost 1 base, the J end lost 4 bases, and 4 bases lay between the germline ends. The CDR3 nucleotides are TGTGCCAGCAGCCAAGCCGGCACCGGGGAGCTGTTTTTT. Translated: CASSQAGTGELFF.

V gene TRBV5-1 combines with J gene TRBJ1-6; 8 bases agree with TRBD1. The ends lost 0 bases at V and 8 bases at J; junction bases unmatched: 4. The germline gives CDR1 SGHRS, CDR2 YFSETQ. The CDR3 runs to 15 residues. In DNA, the CDR3 is TGCGCCAGCAGCTTGGCTACAGGGGGGCATTCACCCCTCCACTTT. Translation gives CASSLATGGHSPLHF.

V and J are TRBV18 and TRBJ2-7, with D perhaps TRBD1 (6 bases). The CDR3 covers 15 residues. V was shortened by 2 bases and J by 1 base, with 12 bases between the two germline ends. The germline gives CDR1 KGHSH, CDR2 LQKENI. The CDR3 protein is CASSPFGQGSYEQYF. The CDR3, as DNA: TGTGCCAGCTCACCATTTGGGCAGGGGTCCTACGAGCAGTACTTC.

The gene calls are TRBV3-1 (or the pseudogene TRBV3-2) and TRBJ1-1; the D gene is possibly TRBD1 (6 bases). The germline gives CDR1 LGHDT, CDR2 YNNKEL (reference sequence). Trimming removed 4 bases from V and 1 base from J, with 13 bases in between. This CDR3 contains 15 residues. The CDR3 region has the DNA TGTGCCAGCAGCCGGAACTGGGGACAGAACACTGAAGCTTTCTTT. Translated, it gives CASSRNWGQNTEAFF.